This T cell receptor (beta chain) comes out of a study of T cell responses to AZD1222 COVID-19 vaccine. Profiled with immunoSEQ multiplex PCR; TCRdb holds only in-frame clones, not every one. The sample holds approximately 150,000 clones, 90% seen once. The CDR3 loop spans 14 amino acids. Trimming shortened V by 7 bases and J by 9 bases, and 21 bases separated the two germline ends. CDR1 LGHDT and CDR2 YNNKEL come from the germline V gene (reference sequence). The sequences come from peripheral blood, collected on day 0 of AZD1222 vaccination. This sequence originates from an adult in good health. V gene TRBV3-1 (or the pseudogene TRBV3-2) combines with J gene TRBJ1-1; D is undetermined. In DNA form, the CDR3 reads TGTGCCAGCACTGGGCCAGTGGCAGAGACACAAGCTTTCTTT. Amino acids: CASTGPVAETQAFF.